This TCR beta chain was found in a study of cytomegalovirus exposure and HLA in healthy donors. Primers included in the PCR were 60 Vbeta and 13 Jbeta primers. The assay was immunoSEQ multiplex PCR, and TCRdb's table has in-frame clones only and misses some. The sample lists tens of thousands of clones; roughly 83% were seen once. Study-wide points: Follow-up analysis later connected one missense variant in DCLRE1C with trimming of TCR beta V- and J-genes. In vitro confirmation showed three CMV-associated chains to be CMV antigen specific. In a later analysis, donors in an Asian-associated ancestry cluster reportedly had fewer N-insertions in productive TCRs than the cohort mean.

About this clone itself: Its antigen is unknown.

Trimming at V came to 4 bases and at J to 3 bases, leaving 8 bases not matched to a gene. CDR1 and CDR2 (germline): WSHSY, SAAADI. This CDR3 has 17 amino acids. V is TRBV10-2 and J is TRBJ2-1; 11 positions agree with TRBD2. Sequenced input: PBMCs. The TCR was taken from a man in his forties in good health and CMV-seronegative. CDR3 amino acids: CASSARASGGHYNEQFF. In nucleotides, the CDR3 is TGCGCCAGCAGTGCGAGGGCTAGCGGGGGGCACTACAATGAGCAGTTCTTC.